These 29 T cell receptor beta chains were sequenced from one sample in a study of T cell changes during pregnancy in multiple sclerosis. This table comes from immunoSEQ multiplex PCR, and its TCRdb copy is limited to in-frame clones, with some not included. The sample contains around 62,000 clones, about 89% of which appear only once. The sample in question was CD4+ T cells from peripheral blood mononuclear cells, obtained in the first trimester of pregnancy. The source is a female donor with multiple sclerosis, enrolled in a pregnancy study.

The chain carries TRBV14 and TRBJ1-3; no firm D call. Trimming stripped 1 base from V and 5 bases from J, with 3 bases between. The CDR3 sequence is 12 residues long. CDR1 and CDR2 (germline): SGHDN, FVKESK. The CDR3 DNA reads as TGTGCCAGCAGCCAAGTTAGAAACACCATATATTTT. Translating gives CASSQVRNTIYF. Drawing the rest from reference TRBV14 and TRBJ1-3, the complete variable domain is EAGVTQFPSHSVIEKGQTVTLRCDPISGHDNLYWYRRVMGKEIKFLLHFVKESKQDESGMPNNRFLAERTGGTYSTLKVQPAELEDSGVYFCASSQVRNTIYFGEGSWLTVV.

V gene TRBV7-2 combines with J gene TRBJ2-5, with 10 bases lining up with TRBD2. This CDR3 has 15 residues. The J segment lost 1 base and the V segment lost 4 bases, leaving 3 bases of the junction unmatched. Per the germline V gene, CDR1 is SGHTA and CDR2 is FQGNSA. In nucleotides, the CDR3 is TGTGCCAGCAGCTATCGGACTAGCGGCCAAGAGACCCAGTACTTC. Its protein product is CASSYRTSGQETQYF.

The chain links TRBV27 to TRBJ2-1; no definite D call. Germline V lookup: CDR1 MNHEY, CDR2 SMNVEV (reference sequence). This CDR3 is built from 13 residues. The V end lost 2 bases, the J end lost 7 bases, and 9 bases lay between the germline ends. The CDR3 nucleotides are TGTGCCAGCAGTTTAGGCAGGATGAATGAGCAGTTCTTC. It is translated as CASSLGRMNEQFF.

This chain uses TRBV6-5 with TRBJ2-6; D is unclear. Germline CDR1 is MNHEY and CDR2 is SVGAGI. The V end was cut by 9 bases, the J end by 0 bases, with 6 bases between. CDR3 length: 13 amino acids. In DNA form, the CDR3 reads TGTGCCAGGAGGAGCTCTGGGGCCAACGTCCTGACTTTC. This encodes CARRSSGANVLTF.

This clone was counted a single time. The V call is TRBV6-5, the J call TRBJ2-7; 7 nucleotides match TRBD1. The CDR3 spans 15 residues. V was clipped by 0 bases and J by 3 bases; unmatched bases: 5. Germline lookup yields CDR1 MNHEY and CDR2 SVGAGI. CDR3 residues: CASSYSKGQNYEQYF. The CDR3 DNA is TGTGCCAGCAGTTACTCGAAGGGACAGAACTACGAGCAGTACTTC.

The DNA of the CDR3 is TGTGCCAGCAGGTCGGGGACTAGCCACAATGAGCAGTTCTTC. Residues: CASRSGTSHNEQFF. The chain carries TRBV6-5 and TRBJ2-1, with 9 bases aligning to TRBD2. The CDR3 is 14 residues long. CDR1 MNHEY and CDR2 SVGAGI come from the germline V gene. V was pared by 6 bases and J by 5 bases, with 5 bases of the junction left unmatched.

The chain has TRBV5-8 and TRBJ2-1; D is perhaps TRBD2 (6 bases). The CDR3 covers 16 residues. V dropped 1 base and J dropped 7 bases, with 18 bases sitting between them. CDR1 is SGHTS, CDR2 YDEGEE, per germline. As DNA, the CDR3 is TGTGCCAGCAGCTTGAGGGAGGCTTCAATCAGGAATGAGCAGTTCTTC. Translating gives CASSLREASIRNEQFF.

The chain combines TRBV18 with TRBJ1-6; possible D gene TRBD1, 6 bases. The length of the CDR3 is 14 residues. CDR1 and CDR2 from the germline V gene are KGHSH and LQKENI. Trimming left V 5 bases short and J 3 bases short, with 8 bases between. The CDR3 DNA reads as TGTGCCAGCTCAGCGGACAGCTATAATTCACCCCTCCACTTT. Its protein is CASSADSYNSPLHF. The full variable domain, completed using reference TRBV18 and TRBJ1-6, is NAGVMQNPRHLVRRRGQEARLRCSPMKGHSHVYWYRQLPEEGLKFMVYLQKENIIDESGMPKERFSAEFPKEGPSILRIQQVVRGDSAAYFCASSADSYNSPLHFGNGTRLTVT.

The V call is TRBV18, the J call TRBJ2-2, with 10 bases that match TRBD1. V lost 5 bases and J lost 4; bases outside the gene matches: 4. This CDR3 has 15 amino acids. Germline values: CDR1 KGHSH, CDR2 LQKENI. CDR3: CASSTRTGGTGELFF. CDR3 sequence (DNA): TGTGCCAGCTCAACCAGGACAGGGGGCACCGGGGAGCTGTTTTTT.

As for this clone: This likely comes from a read error, as the CDR3 has no conserved phenylalanine or tryptophan at its end. The DNA is omitted, as the CDR3 cannot be located on it reliably, and the CDR3 follows TCRdb's listing. This chain joins TRBV4-3 and TRBJ2-7; no check of the table's D call, TRBD1, against the DNA was made. Per the germline V gene, CDR1 is LGHNA and CDR2 is YSLEER. The CDR3 is 12 amino acids in total, end residues counted. This CDR3 reads CASSQPRDTHHQ.

The CDR3 sequence is CARARGTGYPSKSYEQYF. The CDR3 DNA sequence: TGTGCCAGAGCGAGAGGGACAGGGTATCCCTCAAAGTCTTACGAGCAGTACTTC. This chain links TRBV5-3 with TRBJ2-7, with 9 bases lining up with TRBD1. TRBV5-3 is identified as an open reading frame with a role that is uncertain. The ends lost 7 bases at V and 4 bases at J; junction bases unmatched: 21. This CDR3 contains 18 residues.

V is TRBV19 and J is TRBJ2-5; D is possibly TRBD1 (6 bases). The CDR3 sequence is 13 residues long. The germline gives CDR1 LNHDA, CDR2 SQIVND (reference sequence). Trimming shortened V by 7 bases and J by 4 bases, and 13 bases separated the two germline ends. The CDR3 coding sequence is TGTGCCAGTAAGGCCCAGGGGAGAGAGACCCAGTACTTC. This codes for CASKAQGRETQYF.

This clone was counted only a few times. The rearrangement joins TRBV18 to TRBJ1-1; D uncertain. This CDR3 is built from 13 residues. V dropped 3 bases and J dropped 5 bases, with 10 bases sitting between them. Germline V gene lookup returns CDR1 KGHSH and CDR2 LQKENI. CDR3: CASSPLSSTEAFF. CDR3 sequence (DNA): TGTGCCAGCTCACCTCTTTCGTCGACTGAAGCTTTCTTT.

The chain links TRBV10-3 to TRBJ2-1, with a weak D call TRBD2 (6 bases). Trimming shortened V by 6 bases and J by 4 bases, and 7 bases separated the two germline ends. The CDR3 totals 12 residues. Germline CDR1 is ENHRY and CDR2 is SYGVKD. CDR3 amino acids: CAIRGGYNEQFF. DNA of the CDR3: TGTGCCATCAGGGGGGGTTACAATGAGCAGTTCTTC.

The chain couples TRBV18 to TRBJ2-1; 12 bases align to TRBD1. After removal of 0 bases from V and 7 bases from J, the junction contained 4 bases not matched to a gene. The germline V gene encodes CDR1 KGHSH and CDR2 LQKENI. The CDR3 is made up of 16 amino acids. The CDR3, as DNA: TGTGCCAGCTCACCACCGGGACAGGGGGCATGGAATGAGCAGTTCTTC. This sequence encodes CASSPPGQGAWNEQFF.

The genes are TRBV6-6 and TRBJ1-6; 7 bases match TRBD1. The CDR3 is made up of 14 amino acids. Losses at the gene ends were 0 bases for V and 17 bases for J; bases not matched to a gene: 10. Germline values: CDR1 MNHNY, CDR2 SVGAGI (reference sequence). The CDR3 DNA follows: TGTGCCAGCAGTTACTCCTCTCAGAGACAGGGAGTCCACTTT. The encoded protein is CASSYSSQRQGVHF.

The CDR3 here is CACSPQGIYEQYF. In DNA form, the CDR3 reads TGTGCCTGCTCCCCTCAGGGGATTTACGAGCAGTACTTC. The rearrangement uses TRBV6-6 and TRBJ2-7; possibly TRBD1 for D (6 bases). This CDR3 has 13 residues. Germline lookup yields CDR1 MNHNY and CDR2 SVGAGI (reference sequence). Trimming left V 11 bases short and J 4 bases short, with 18 bases between.

In DNA, the CDR3 is TGTGCCAGCAGCTCCCGCGGGGGGCCCGACTTTAGCTCCTACAATGAGCAGTTCTTC. The encoded protein is CASSSRGGPDFSSYNEQFF. The chain has TRBV2 and TRBJ2-1, with TRBD2 identical over 8 bases. The V gene end was trimmed by 6 bases and the J gene end by 0 bases; junction bases not matched to a gene: 16. Germline V CDR1 and CDR2: SNHLY, FYNNEI. The CDR3 consists of 19 residues.

This sequence joins TRBV9 and TRBJ2-7; D is perhaps TRBD2 (5 bases). Trimming removed 1 base from V and 6 bases from J, with 14 bases in between. From germline, CDR1 is SGDLS and CDR2 YYNGEE. This CDR3 region has 14 residues. The chain's CDR3 is CASSVLAAEGEQYF. As DNA, the CDR3 is TGTGCCAGCAGCGTATTGGCAGCTGAGGGCGAGCAGTACTTC.

The sample holds a few counts of this clone. The V gene is TRBV7-2, the J gene TRBJ2-3; D is perhaps TRBD1 (6 bases). With 2 bases removed from V and 6 bases from J, the gap between germline ends came to 12 bases. CDR1 is SGHTA and CDR2 is FQGNSA in the germline V gene. The CDR3 has 14 amino acids. The CDR3 DNA reads TGTGCCAGCAGCTTATCTTGGGGGCCGGATACGCAGTATTTT. This sequence encodes CASSLSWGPDTQYF.

Here the CDR3 reads CASSLGASSTDTQYF. CDR3 DNA: TGCGCCAGCAGCTTGGGGGCGTCTAGCACAGATACGCAGTATTTT. The chain has TRBV5-1 and TRBJ2-3, with D hard to call. CDR1 is SGHRS and CDR2 is YFSETQ in the germline V gene. V was shortened by 0 bases and J by 0 bases, with 8 bases between the two germline ends. The CDR3 runs to 15 residues.

This rearrangement joins TRBV7-2 to TRBJ1-2; 7 positions match TRBD1. The CDR3 contains 14 residues. The germline V gene encodes CDR1 SGHTA and CDR2 FQGNSA. V gave up 5 bases and J gave up 7 bases; unmatched junction bases: 10. The CDR3 DNA is TGTGCCAGCAGCCCGGGACAGAGGTTCGTTGGCTACACCTTC. Translating it yields CASSPGQRFVGYTF.

This rearrangement joins TRBV7-2 to TRBJ2-3; TRBD2 agrees at 12 bases. CDR3 length equals 16 residues. The germline gives CDR1 SGHTA, CDR2 FQGNSA. V shed 4 bases, J shed 2 bases, and the junction held 4 bases outside the gene matches. The CDR3 here is CASSSRTSGATDTQYF. In nucleotides, the CDR3 is TGTGCCAGCAGCTCTAGGACTAGCGGGGCCACAGATACGCAGTATTTT.

J is TRBJ1-1 and V is TRBV6-1; tentative D call: TRBD1 (6 bases). Trimming removed 5 bases from V and 6 bases from J, with 19 bases in between. The germline V gene encodes CDR1 MNHNS and CDR2 SASEGT. The CDR3 is made up of 15 amino acids. The CDR3 nucleotides read TGTGCCAGCAGTCCACGGACAGCCTCTAAGGCTGAAGCTTTCTTT. Its translation is CASSPRTASKAEAFF.

The chain couples TRBV2 to TRBJ1-4; D call uncertain. Looked up from germline, CDR1 is SNHLY and CDR2 is FYNNEI. The CDR3 sequence is 14 residues long. Between the trimmed V and J ends, which lost 4 bases and 8 bases, there was a span of 14 bases. DNA for the CDR3: TGTGCCAGCAGTGCTTCAGGCCGTAGAGAAAAACTGTTTTTT. Translating gives CASSASGRREKLFF.

This clone was picked up a small number of times. The rearrangement links TRBV6-5 to TRBJ2-2, with D perhaps matching TRBD1 (6 bases). This CDR3 comprises 15 residues. With 6 bases removed from V and 6 bases from J, the gap between germline ends came to 17 bases. The germline V gene encodes CDR1 MNHEY and CDR2 SVGAGI. The CDR3 region has the DNA TGTGCCAGCAGACAACAGGGTCTCACGGCCGGGGAGCTGTTTTTT. Protein sequence: CASRQQGLTAGELFF.

This clone was observed once. The chain joins TRBV5-1 to TRBJ2-7, with D tentatively TRBD2 (5 bases). CDR3 size: 14 residues. V shed 0 bases and J shed 7 bases, with 14 bases lying between them. From germline, CDR1 is SGHRS and CDR2 YFSETQ. CDR3 in DNA: TGCGCCAGCAGCTTGGGTGGCGCCCGCGGGGAGCAGTACTTC. Amino acid sequence: CASSLGGARGEQYF.

The chain has TRBV9 and TRBJ2-7; TRBD1 matches at 7 bases. The germline V gene encodes CDR1 SGDLS and CDR2 YYNGEE. V was clipped by 3 bases and J by 3 bases; unmatched bases: 9. There are 15 residues in the CDR3. In DNA form, the CDR3 reads TGTGCCAGCAGCGCACTCCTCGACAGGGACTACGAGCAGTACTTC. Translated: CASSALLDRDYEQYF.

The chain links TRBV11-2 to TRBJ1-5; TRBD1 aligns across 9 bases. Germline CDR1 is SGHAT and CDR2 is FQNNGV. Germline trimming cut 4 bases from V and 1 base from J; bases unmatched to any gene: 2. The CDR3 runs to 15 residues. DNA of the CDR3: TGTGCCAGCAGCTCACAGGGGGCAAGCAATCAGCCCCAGCATTTT. Translating it yields CASSSQGASNQPQHF.